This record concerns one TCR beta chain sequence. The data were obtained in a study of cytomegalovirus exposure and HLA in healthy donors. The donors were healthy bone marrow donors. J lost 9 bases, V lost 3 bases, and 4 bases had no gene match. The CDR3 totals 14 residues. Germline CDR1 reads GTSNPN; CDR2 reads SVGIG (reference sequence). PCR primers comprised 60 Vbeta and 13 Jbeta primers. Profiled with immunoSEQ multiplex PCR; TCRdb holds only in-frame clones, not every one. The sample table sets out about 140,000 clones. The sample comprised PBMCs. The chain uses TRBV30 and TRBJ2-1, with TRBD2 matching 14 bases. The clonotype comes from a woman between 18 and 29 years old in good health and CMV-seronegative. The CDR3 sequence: CAWRGLAGGGEQFF. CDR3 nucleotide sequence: TGTGCCTGGAGAGGACTAGCGGGAGGTGGTGAGCAGTTCTTC.